This entry is about one T cell receptor (beta chain). It has no known antigen specificity. Base-call qualities are not available, and no considerably larger clone is one nucleotide away. These data belong to a study of shared clonotypes between healthy human individuals (TCRdb year 2020). In the study overall: A couple of women and a few men aged 18 to 49 years were included in the cohort. For each donor, CD4 naive and CD4 memory were each run on three plates, CD8 naive on two plates, and CD8 memory on one plate. Different laboratories and diverse techniques were used to prepare libraries and sequence TCR repertoires, to increase sequencing depth and limit assay-specific biases. Each donor's leukapheresis produced roughly between about 0.8 and 8.9 billion PBMCs. To estimate repertoire size and how much clonotypes are shared between individuals, the study performed deep sequencing of blood TCR repertoires from 4 to 6 healthy adults. Broader findings and caveats from the paper: Sampling was restricted to blood, and TCR repertoires in tissues likely differ from the TCR repertoires found in blood. Because the study included only a small number of donors, the genetic and exposure-history diversity represented was limited. Based on pairwise subsampling, the degree of clonotype sharing among donors was expected to be affected by sequencing depth. Naive subsets generally had larger estimated clonotype richness than memory subsets. Rarefaction of sorted-subset datasets indicated incomplete sequencing despite the large sequencing depth. Clonotypes shared by all four sorted-subset donors showed higher generation probabilities than non-shared clonotypes. When four donors were compared, the shared fraction of clonotypes was about 5% for naive CD4, roughly 3.4% for naive CD8, roughly 2.3% for memory CD4, and around 0.37% for memory CD8.

TCR CDR3 regions were amplified from genomic DNA by multiplex PCR using the deep immunoSEQ assay. Extracted genomic DNA from each cell subset was spread evenly across all wells of several immunoSEQ 96-well plates, with each plate serving as a replicate. For sorted subsets, each replicate PCR was loaded with around 220 ng genomic DNA, equivalent to about 30,000 T cell genomes. Purified libraries were quantified with a Qubit 3.0 fluorometer, sized on a Bioanalyzer 2100, and re-quantified with the KAPA Library Quantification kit. A separate single-read 150-cycle Illumina NextSeq 550 flow cell was used to sequence each immunoSEQ 96-well plate. Per the original workflow: Because only junctional sequences without quality scores were contained in the immunoSEQ output, filtering matching that applied to full-length reads could not be performed. To assign V/J genes and CDR3, sequences were annotated using PyIR, a Python wrapper for IgBLAST v1.9, with IMGT germline references. Reads were filtered out if the reads had weak V/J assignments (E-value above 1e-6), no CDR3, stop codons, out-of-frame junctions, or ambiguous translated residues. V3J clonotypes were defined as sequences sharing an identical inferred V gene, J gene, and CDR3 amino acid sequence. The percentage overlap between two repertoires was calculated by dividing the number of shared unique clonotypes by the size of the smaller repertoire. Three approaches were used to assess repertoire richness: RTK rarefaction, the Chao1 estimator, and Recon v2.1 estimates of unobserved clonotypes. OLGA was used to compute generation probabilities for all TCRbeta clonotypes that the gDNA method yielded from a handful of donors. TCRdb retrieved this table from immuneACCESS and kept in-frame rearrangements only. Not all clones are present; in checked studies, unresolved V genes account for under half, and no reason is known for the remainder. D and trimming come from the DNA, and the V and J calls and clone size come from that table. Within this sample are over a million clones, with roughly 97% of them counted one time only. The ten largest clones represent 1% to 1.5% of the sample.

Healthy HIV-negative adults with no recently reported acute infections or vaccinations were included as donors. Every donor was a Caucasian adult living in Nashville, Tennessee, USA. CD4+ T cells were enriched by magnetic negative selection, after which naive cells were positively selected on CD45RA and the negative fraction was taken as the memory subset. Blood was obtained by leukapheresis, after which PBMCs were separated by Ficoll-Histopaque density gradient centrifugation and cryopreserved in liquid nitrogen vapor phase. Analytical flow cytometry was used to check the purity and quantity of each magnetically sorted T cell population. From each sorted fraction, genomic DNA was isolated and quantified by UV absorbance on a Nanodrop 2000c. CDR1 is given as SGHVS and CDR2 as FNYEAQ, both from the germline V gene. Trimming accounts for 4 bases at V and 2 bases at J, while the number of junction bases matched to no gene is 8. From the cysteine up to the phenylalanine, the CDR3 has a length of 17 residues. Just CDR3 DNA is preserved here, 51 bases in frame from base 1.

The sequence joins TRBV7-6 to TRBJ2-2; 9 junctional bases match TRBD1. The TCR sequence derives from a man younger than 40 in good health. The sample taken for sequencing was naive CD4+ T cells sorted from blood. In light of the paper, this sample's cell subset or site label describes: CD45RA+ positively selected. The CDR3 reads CASSSYRDRVNTGELFF. The DNA sequence is as follows: TGTGCCAGCAGCTCATATCGGGACAGGGTCAACACCGGGGAGCTGTTTTTT. The CDR3, completed at both ends by the reference TRBV7-6 and TRBJ2-2 genes, gives the full variable domain GAGVSQSPRYKVTKRGQDVALRCDPISGHVSLYWYRQALGQGPEFLTYFNYEAQQDKSGLPNDRFSAERPEGSISTLTIQRTEQRDSAMYRCASSSYRDRVNTGELFFGEGSRLTVL.